The present entry profiles one TCR beta chain with its context. Antigen unknown. Assay used: immunoSEQ multiplex PCR; TCRdb lists only in-frame clones, some missing. The data show nearly 200,000 clones, with 65% to 90% seen just once and 13% held by the top ten. This specimen comes from a study of cytomegalovirus exposure and HLA in healthy donors. Notes on the study in general: TCR beta chains numbering some 160 were designated cytomegalovirus-associated. The classifier was said to identify cytomegalovirus status with high specificity and sensitivity.

This sequence originates from a woman aged 25 to 39 in good health and CMV-seropositive. Material for sequencing was PBMCs.

DNA of the CDR3: TGTGCCAGTAGTATGGGGCAGCGGGGCAGGCAGCCCCAGCATTTT. It yields the protein CASSMGQRGRQPQHF. This rearrangement joins TRBV19 to TRBJ1-5; tentative D call: TRBD1 (5 bases). The CDR3 is made up of 15 amino acids. The germline gives CDR1 LNHDA, CDR2 SQIVND (reference sequence). V was cut by 3 bases and J by 7 bases, with 16 bases left in between.